This entry concerns a single TCR beta chain. These data come from a study of technical replicates of blood from four donors. Profiled with immunoSEQ multiplex PCR; TCRdb holds only in-frame clones, not every one. The sample holds tens of thousands of clones, 85% to 95% seen once. Germline loops: CDR1 WSHSY, CDR2 SAAADI. Trimming at V came to 6 bases and at J to 3 bases, leaving 10 bases not matched to a gene. The CDR3 spans 16 residues. The chain employs TRBV10-2 and TRBJ2-1, with TRBD2 identical over 8 bases. The receptor was derived from a human donor in good health. The sequencing input was T cells isolated from PBMCs. Here the CDR3 reads CASRPSGTSFYNEQFF. CDR3 sequence (DNA): TGCGCCAGCAGACCCTCCGGGACTAGTTTCTACAATGAGCAGTTCTTC.